A single sample is the source of the 23 T cell receptor beta chains below, sequenced in a study of blood T cell repertoires in COVID-19. Assay: immunoSEQ multiplex PCR; the TCRdb copy retains only in-frame clones and omits some. The table includes 120,000 or so clones, about 89% detected once. Input material: peripheral blood. These receptors all come from a woman aged 55-70 years with acute or convalescent COVID-19.

V gene TRBV9 combines with J gene TRBJ1-2; 7 bases are shared with TRBD1. After removal of 4 bases from V and 5 bases from J, the junction contained 8 bases not matched to a gene. CDR3 length: 14 amino acids. Looked up from germline, CDR1 is SGDLS and CDR2 is YYNGEE. CDR3 in amino acids: CASSSTGEAYGYTF. CDR3 DNA sequence: TGTGCCAGCAGCTCCACAGGGGAAGCTTATGGCTACACCTTC.

The V gene is TRBV28, the J gene TRBJ2-2; TRBD2 agrees at 9 bases. The germline CDR1 and CDR2 sequences are MDHEN and SYDVKM. V dropped 2 bases and J dropped 3; count of bases not matched to a gene: 4. The CDR3 has 16 amino acids. The CDR3 spells CASSLGSGRYTGELFF. The CDR3 nucleotides are TGTGCCAGCAGTTTAGGGAGCGGGAGGTACACCGGGGAGCTGTTTTTT. Full variable domain (rest looked up from reference TRBV28 and TRBJ2-2): DVKVTQSSRYLVKRTGEKVFLECVQDMDHENMFWYRQDPGLGLRLIYFSYDVKMKEKGDIPEGYSVSREKKERFSLILESASTNQTSMYLCASSLGSGRYTGELFFGEGSRLTVL.

The V gene is TRBV7-9, the J gene TRBJ1-5, with unresolved D. Trimming shortened V by 6 bases and J by 6 bases, and 12 bases separated the two germline ends. The CDR3 sequence is 13 residues long. Germline CDR1 reads SEHNR; CDR2 reads FQNEAQ (reference sequence). The CDR3 loop reads CASSRYSGQPQHF. The CDR3 bases are TGTGCCAGCAGTAGATATTCAGGTCAGCCCCAGCATTTT. Combining the CDR3 with reference TRBV7-9 and TRBJ1-5 gives the whole variable domain DTGVSQNPRHKITKRGQNVTFRCDPISEHNRLYWYRQTLGQGPEFLTYFQNEAQLEKSRLLSDRFSAERPKGSFSTLEIQRTEQGDSAMYLCASSRYSGQPQHFGDGTRLSIL.

The chain recombines TRBV5-5 with TRBJ1-1; D remains ambiguous. The CDR3 runs to 13 residues. Between the trimmed V and J ends, which lost 6 bases and 6 bases, there was a span of 15 bases. The V gene's germline CDR1 is SGHKS and CDR2 YYEKEE (reference sequence). DNA of the CDR3: TGTGCCAGCACCCTTGGACCGAGGGCTGAAGCTTTCTTT. Its protein product is CASTLGPRAEAFF.

The CDR3 here is CASSLGLAEGTQYF. The CDR3 DNA reads TGCGCCAGCAGCTTGGGACTAGCGGAAGGGACCCAGTACTTC. The rearrangement links TRBV5-1 to TRBJ2-5, with TRBD2 matching 9 bases. The V segment lost 0 bases and the J segment 7 bases; nucleotides outside the gene matches: 4. This CDR3 contains 14 residues. Germline V gene sequence: CDR1 SGHRS, CDR2 YFSETQ.

This clone was detected only a few times. The CDR3 reads CASSSGDRGGEKLFF. CDR3 sequence (DNA): TGCGCCAGCAGCTCGGGGGACAGGGGCGGGGAAAAACTGTTTTTT. The rearrangement uses TRBV5-1 and TRBJ1-4; the match to TRBD1 covers 10 bases. From germline, CDR1 is SGHRS and CDR2 YFSETQ. V shed 3 bases, J shed 8 bases, and the junction held 7 bases outside the gene matches. This CDR3 is 15 amino acids long.

J is TRBJ2-7 and V is TRBV28; D possibly corresponds to TRBD2 (6 bases). V was trimmed by 6 bases and J by 7 bases, leaving 22 bases between them. CDR3 length: 15 amino acids. Looked up from germline, CDR1 is MDHEN and CDR2 is SYDVKM. Here the CDR3 DNA reads TGTGCCAGCAGCCTACGGACGGGAGAACCTTGGGAGCAGTACTTC. Its translation: CASSLRTGEPWEQYF. The variable domain in full, completed from reference TRBV28 and TRBJ2-7, reads DVKVTQSSRYLVKRTGEKVFLECVQDMDHENMFWYRQDPGLGLRLIYFSYDVKMKEKGDIPEGYSVSREKKERFSLILESASTNQTSMYLCASSLRTGEPWEQYFGPGTRLTVT.

V gene TRBV7-6 combines with J gene TRBJ1-3; perhaps TRBD1 as D (6 bases). Germline CDR1 is SGHVS and CDR2 is FNYEAQ. The CDR3 spans 15 residues. Trimming left V 4 bases short and J 0 bases short, with 10 bases between. The CDR3 DNA sequence: TGTGCCAGCAGCTCCCCGGGACACTCTGGAAACACCATATATTTT. Translated, it gives CASSSPGHSGNTIYF.

This chain links TRBV9 with TRBJ1-4; 8 nucleotides match TRBD1. The V gene end was trimmed by 4 bases and the J gene end by 7 bases; junction bases not matched to a gene: 6. Per germline, CDR1 SGDLS and CDR2 YYNGEE. The CDR3 has 14 amino acids. CDR3 region: CASSIHGQGEKLFF. Here the CDR3 DNA reads TGTGCCAGCAGCATCCACGGACAGGGTGAAAAACTGTTTTTT.

The chain recombines TRBV5-1 with TRBJ1-1; perhaps TRBD1 as D (5 bases). V lost 1 base, J lost 2 bases, and 12 bases lay in between. Looked up from germline, CDR1 is SGHRS and CDR2 is YFSETQ. The CDR3 covers 15 residues. The CDR3 nucleotides read TGCGCCAGCAGCTTGATGGGGCAGCTTAACACTGAAGCTTTCTTT. Its protein is CASSLMGQLNTEAFF.

The J gene is TRBJ2-1, the V gene TRBV3-1 (or the pseudogene TRBV3-2); TRBD2 matches at 11 bases. Germline V gene data show CDR1 as LGHDT and CDR2 as YNNKEL (reference sequence). CDR3 length equals 15 residues. J lost 4 bases, V lost 5 bases, and 4 bases had no gene match. The chain's CDR3 is CASSTTSGSYNEQFF. The CDR3 region has the DNA TGTGCCAGCAGCACTACTAGCGGGAGTTACAATGAGCAGTTCTTC.

The V and J genes are TRBV27 and TRBJ1-1, with 11 bases matching TRBD1. From germline, CDR1 is MNHEY and CDR2 SMNVEV (reference sequence). The CDR3 runs to 16 residues. Trimming at V came to 7 bases and at J to 4 bases, leaving 11 bases not matched to a gene. The CDR3 DNA reads TGTGCCAGCATGAGTTGGGTGGGACAGGGGGTCACTGAAGCTTTCTTT. Translated: CASMSWVGQGVTEAFF.

The rearrangement joins TRBV10-3 to TRBJ2-7, with a tentative D call TRBD1 (6 bases). This CDR3 comprises 16 residues. Germline lookup yields CDR1 ENHRY and CDR2 SYGVKD. V lost 6 bases to trimming and J lost 0 bases, with 18 bases between them. The CDR3, as DNA: TGTGCCATCAGGGTATCGGCAGGGGCTAGCTCCTACGAGCAGTACTTC. This gives the protein CAIRVSAGASSYEQYF.

This clone was detected once. The V call is TRBV28, the J call TRBJ2-3, with TRBD1 identical over 11 bases. This CDR3 has 18 amino acids. The V gene end was trimmed by 3 bases and the J gene end by 3 bases; junction bases not matched to a gene: 11. In germline, CDR1 is MDHEN, CDR2 SYDVKM. The CDR3 spells CASSFRRPGQGVTDTQYF. The CDR3 coding sequence is TGTGCCAGCAGTTTTCGCCGACCGGGACAGGGGGTAACAGATACGCAGTATTTT.

V and J are TRBV11-2 and TRBJ2-7; 7 nucleotides agree with TRBD1. Per the germline V gene, CDR1 is SGHAT and CDR2 is FQNNGV. Germline trimming cut 6 bases from V and 3 bases from J; bases unmatched to any gene: 5. The CDR3 runs to 13 residues. The CDR3 DNA is TGTGCCAGCAGGTTTACAGGGGACTACGAGCAGTACTTC. As protein: CASRFTGDYEQYF.

This chain connects TRBV19 to TRBJ2-1, with D hard to call. CDR3 size: 11 residues. The V end was cut by 7 bases, the J end by 6 bases, with 7 bases between. Germline V CDR1 and CDR2: LNHDA, SQIVND (reference sequence). CDR3 region: CASTAFNEQFF. CDR3 nucleotide sequence: TGTGCCAGTACCGCGTTCAATGAGCAGTTCTTC.

V and J are TRBV5-8 and TRBJ2-2; a weak D match, TRBD2 (5 bases). CDR3 size: 12 residues. Trimming cost V 1 base and J 8 bases, with 6 bases left between them. The germline gives CDR1 SGHTS, CDR2 YDEGEE. CDR3 sequence (DNA): TGTGCCAGCAGCTTGCAGCGGGGGGAGCTGTTTTTT. The encoded protein is CASSLQRGELFF.

V and J are TRBV18 and TRBJ1-1; D ambiguous. V was cut by 4 bases and J by 7 bases, with 16 bases left in between. Germline V gene sequence: CDR1 KGHSH, CDR2 LQKENI. The CDR3 runs 14 residues. The CDR3 here is CASSRKSGPSEAFF. The DNA of the CDR3 is TGTGCCAGCTCACGCAAGAGCGGTCCCAGTGAAGCTTTCTTT.

With respect to this clone: The same CDR3 can be traced to other DNA sequences in this sample. The chain recombines TRBV29-1 with TRBJ1-2; D not certain. The length of the CDR3 is 12 residues. V dropped 4 bases and J dropped 3 bases, with 9 bases sitting between them. The germline V gene encodes CDR1 SQVTM and CDR2 ANQGSEA. This CDR3 reads CSVVGTDYGYTF. The CDR3 DNA reads as TGCAGCGTTGTTGGCACCGACTATGGCTACACCTTC.

The V gene is TRBV7-2, the J gene TRBJ1-6; D remains ambiguous. Germline V gene lookup returns CDR1 SGHTA and CDR2 FQGNSA. The CDR3 has 14 amino acids. V lost 3 bases and J lost 7, with 10 bases in between. DNA of the CDR3: TGTGCCAGCAGCTTTAATGGGGAGAATTCACCCCTCCACTTT. This translates into CASSFNGENSPLHF.

The chain employs TRBV9 and TRBJ1-3; TRBD1 might be the D (6 bases). The CDR3 totals 16 residues. CDR1 is SGDLS, CDR2 YYNGEE, per germline. Trimming removed 4 bases from V and 4 bases from J, with 18 bases in between. CDR3 protein: CASSRRGDRSGNTIYF. CDR3 bases: TGTGCCAGCAGCAGAAGGGGAGACAGGTCCGGAAACACCATATATTTT.

The V call is TRBV28, the J call TRBJ2-3, with D maybe TRBD2 (5 bases). This CDR3 spans 17 amino acids. Germline V lookup: CDR1 MDHEN, CDR2 SYDVKM. V was cut by 4 bases and J by 0 bases, with 17 bases left in between. The CDR3 reads CASSSPVLAASTDTQYF. The DNA for the CDR3 is TGTGCCAGCAGTTCCCCCGTTCTAGCAGCTAGCACAGATACGCAGTATTTT.

V and J are TRBV10-2 and TRBJ2-1; 12 bases fit TRBD2. CDR3 length: 17 amino acids. Germline V CDR1 and CDR2: WSHSY, SAAADI. V shed 2 bases and J 6 bases; nucleotides not matched to a gene: 8. The CDR3 DNA reads TGCGCCAGCAGTGAGGCGCTAGCGGGAGGGCGCCGCAATGAGCAGTTCTTC. Residues: CASSEALAGGRRNEQFF.